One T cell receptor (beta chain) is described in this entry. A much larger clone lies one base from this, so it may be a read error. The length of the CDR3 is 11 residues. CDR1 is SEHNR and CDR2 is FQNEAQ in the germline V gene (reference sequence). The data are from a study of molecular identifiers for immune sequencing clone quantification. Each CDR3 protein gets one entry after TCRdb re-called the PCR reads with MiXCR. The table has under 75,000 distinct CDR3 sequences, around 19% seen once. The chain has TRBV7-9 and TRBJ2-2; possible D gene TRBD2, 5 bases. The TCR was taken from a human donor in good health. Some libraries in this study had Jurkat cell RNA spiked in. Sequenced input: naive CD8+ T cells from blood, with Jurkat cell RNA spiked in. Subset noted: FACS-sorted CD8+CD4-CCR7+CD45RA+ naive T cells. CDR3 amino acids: CASSLAGELLF. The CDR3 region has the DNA TGTGCCAGCAGCTTAGCCGGGGAGCTGCTTTTT. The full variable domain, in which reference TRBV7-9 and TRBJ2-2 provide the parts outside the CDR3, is DTGVSQNPRHKITKRGQNVTFRCDPISEHNRLYWYRQTLGQGPEFLTYFQNEAQLEKSRLLSDRFSAERPKGSFSTLEIQRTEQGDSAMYLCASSLAGELLFGEGSRLTVL.